A single sample gave rise to the 12 T cell receptor beta chains below, sequenced in a study of T cell repertoires in cytomegalovirus infection. TCRdb processed the reads anew with MiXCR; each CDR3 protein has one entry. The sample has under 500,000 distinct CDR3 sequences, about 44% seen once; the top ten hold 43%. Antigen specificity for these receptors is unknown. The sequenced sample was cultured PBMCs, obtained from culture after CMV antigen stimulation. The origin of the receptors is a human donor in good health (CMV status not recorded). Some clones in this sample may be carry-over from other donors' samples.

The chain couples TRBV6-1 to TRBJ2-3; 8 nucleotides align to TRBD2. CDR1 is MNHNS and CDR2 is SASEGT in the germline V gene. V lost 5 bases and J lost 1; bases outside the gene matches: 5. This CDR3 comprises 15 residues. The DNA for the CDR3 is TGTGCCAGCAGTCGCGGGGGGATCGGCACAGATACGCAGTATTTT. Translating gives CASSRGGIGTDTQYF.

The chain recombines TRBV7-9 with TRBJ1-6, with D hard to call. The CDR3 is 13 residues long. CDR1 is SEHNR and CDR2 is FQNEAQ in the germline V gene (reference sequence). The V end lost 6 bases, the J end lost 9 bases, and 12 bases lay between the germline ends. The CDR3, as DNA: TGTGCCAGCAGTAGACAATTGTTTTCACCCCTCCACTTT. Encoded protein: CASSRQLFSPLHF. Drawing the rest from reference TRBV7-9 and TRBJ1-6, the complete variable domain is DTGVSQNPRHKITKRGQNVTFRCDPISEHNRLYWYRQTLGQGPEFLTYFQNEAQLEKSRLLSDRFSAERPKGSFSTLEIQRTEQGDSAMYLCASSRQLFSPLHFGNGTRLTVT.

The chain is built from TRBV6-2 or TRBV6-3 and TRBJ2-2; maybe TRBD2 (6 bases). Looked up from germline, CDR1 is MNHEY and CDR2 is SVGEGT. V was pared by 6 bases and J by 2 bases, with 10 bases between. This CDR3 is 14 amino acids long. The DNA of the CDR3 is TGTGCCAGCAGGAAGCGGGCCAACACCGGGGAGCTGTTTTTT. Amino acid sequence: CASRKRANTGELFF.

The gene calls are TRBV29-1 and TRBJ1-1; D uncertain. Trimming took off 4 bases at V and 7 bases at J, with 10 bases between the two ends. The CDR3 is 11 amino acids. The germline gives CDR1 SQVTM, CDR2 ANQGSEA. The CDR3 sequence: CSVGNTHEAFF. The CDR3 DNA follows: TGCAGCGTTGGTAACACCCATGAAGCTTTCTTT.

Written as DNA, the CDR3 is TGTGCCAGCAGCTTAGACGGGGCTCGCACAGATACGCAGTATTTT. Encoded protein: CASSLDGARTDTQYF. V usage is TRBV7-2 and J usage is TRBJ2-3; possibly TRBD1 or TRBD2 for D (5 bases each). V was shortened by 1 base and J by 1 base, with 9 bases between the two germline ends. The CDR3 extends over 15 amino acids. Germline-derived CDR1 and CDR2 are SGHTA and FQGNSA.

The chain joins TRBV6-5 to TRBJ1-6; 9 nucleotides match TRBD1. The CDR3 spans 16 residues. CDR1 and CDR2 from the germline V gene are MNHEY and SVGAGI. The trim removed 0 bases at V and 10 bases at J, leaving 7 bases unmatched. DNA for the CDR3: TGTGCCAGCAGTTACTCCCCGGGACAGGGTGGATCACCCCTCCACTTT. Its protein is CASSYSPGQGGSPLHF.

This clonotype has only a few counts. V usage is TRBV7-9 and J usage is TRBJ2-3, with D hard to call. The V and J ends lost 5 bases and 4 bases respectively, with 13 bases between them. This CDR3 is 14 amino acids long. CDR1 and CDR2 from the germline V gene are SEHNR and FQNEAQ (reference sequence). CDR3 in amino acids: CASSPRIRPDTQYF. The CDR3 nucleotides read TGTGCCAGCAGCCCCCGGATTAGGCCAGATACGCAGTATTTT.

This clonotype was detected a few times. At one boundary the junction diverges from the germline segment, which might be a read error. This chain uses TRBV12-3 or TRBV12-4 with TRBJ1-3; D is perhaps TRBD1 (5 bases). CDR3 length equals 11 residues. The chain's CDR3 is CASSLGQPADF. The CDR3 DNA is TGTGCCAGCAGTTTAGGACAGCCTGCGGATTTT.

V gene TRBV2 combines with J gene TRBJ2-1, with 12 positions matching TRBD2. V shed 2 bases and J 4 bases; nucleotides not matched to a gene: 6. Germline CDR1 is SNHLY and CDR2 is FYNNEI. The CDR3 extends over 17 amino acids. CDR3 residues: CASSETSGGNFYNEQFF. Here the CDR3 DNA reads TGTGCCAGCAGTGAAACTAGCGGGGGGAATTTTTACAATGAGCAGTTCTTC.

In its sample, this clonotype was seen many times. The V and J genes are TRBV7-2 and TRBJ2-1; D is unclear. CDR3 length: 15 residues. Trimming left V 1 base short and J 2 bases short, with 9 bases between. Germline lookup yields CDR1 SGHTA and CDR2 FQGNSA. DNA of the CDR3: TGTGCCAGCAGCTTAGAACCCAGCGCCTACAATGAGCAGTTCTTC. It is translated as CASSLEPSAYNEQFF. The variable domain in full, with the rest retrieved from reference TRBV7-2 and TRBJ2-1, is GAGVSQSPSNKVTEKGKDVELRCDPISGHTALYWYRQSLGQGLEFLIYFQGNSAPDKSGLPSDRFSAERTGGSVSTLTIQRTQQEDSAVYLCASSLEPSAYNEQFFGPGTRLTVL.

The chain uses TRBV28 and TRBJ2-1; D ambiguous. V was shortened by 10 bases and J by 8 bases, with 12 bases between the two germline ends. In germline, CDR1 is MDHEN, CDR2 SYDVKM. CDR3 length: 11 amino acids. CDR3 residues: CATVVGDEQFF. The CDR3 region has the DNA TGTGCCACCGTCGTTGGGGATGAGCAGTTCTTC.

This clonotype occurred a few times. The V gene is TRBV7-2, the J gene TRBJ2-5; 16 nucleotides line up with TRBD2. The CDR3 extends over 16 amino acids. The J segment lost 7 bases and the V segment lost 5 bases, leaving 7 bases of the junction unmatched. The germline CDR1 and CDR2 sequences are SGHTA and FQGNSA. CDR3 DNA: TGTGCCAGCAGCCCGGGACTAGCGGGGGGGGGCCGGACCCAGTACTTC. Residues: CASSPGLAGGGRTQYF.